The 9 T cell receptor beta chains in this list originate from one sample, sequenced in a study of blood T cell repertoires in COVID-19. Profiling relied on immunoSEQ multiplex PCR, and the TCRdb table lists in-frame clones only, not all of them. This sample has about 75,000 clones, with around 74% found just once. The specimen was peripheral blood. The source of these receptors is a woman older than 75 with active or convalescent COVID-19.

In its sample, this clone was seen once. The rearrangement joins TRBV5-4 to TRBJ2-7; TRBD2 is a possible D gene (6 bases). There are 15 residues in the CDR3. Trimming cost V 0 bases and J 0 bases, with 10 bases left between them. CDR1 and CDR2 (germline): SGHNT, YYREEE (reference sequence). This CDR3 is CASSLVAGSSYEQYF. The CDR3 DNA is TGTGCCAGCAGCTTGGTCGCGGGGAGCTCCTACGAGCAGTACTTC.

This clone showed up just a few times. J is TRBJ2-7 and V is TRBV11-2; D not certain. The CDR3 is 15 residues long. With 2 bases removed from V and 2 bases from J, the gap between germline ends came to 13 bases. Looked up from germline, CDR1 is SGHAT and CDR2 is FQNNGV. This chain's CDR3 is CASSLLISTTYEQYF. The CDR3 DNA reads TGTGCCAGCAGCTTACTAATATCAACCACCTACGAGCAGTACTTC.

V is TRBV2 and J is TRBJ2-5; 9 bases line up with TRBD2. The trim removed 10 bases at V and 2 bases at J, leaving 5 bases unmatched. CDR3 size: 13 residues. Germline CDR1 reads SNHLY; CDR2 reads FYNNEI. The CDR3 reads CATKRGEQETQYF. The CDR3 coding sequence is TGTGCCACCAAGCGGGGGGAGCAAGAGACCCAGTACTTC.

CDR3 protein: CASSTGTETSYNSPLHF. Written as DNA, the CDR3 is TGTGCCAGCAGCACCGGGACAGAGACCTCCTATAATTCACCCCTCCACTTT. The chain recombines TRBV9 with TRBJ1-6; 7 bases are shared with TRBD1. The trim removed 4 bases at V and 0 bases at J, leaving 7 bases unmatched. Germline V CDR1 and CDR2: SGDLS, YYNGEE. The CDR3 totals 17 residues.

V is TRBV3-1 (or the pseudogene TRBV3-2) and J is TRBJ1-2; D gene unclear. Trimming left V 0 bases short and J 4 bases short, with 21 bases between. Germline CDR1 is LGHDT and CDR2 is YNNKEL (reference sequence). The CDR3 has 18 residues. CDR3 region: CASSQEGPGRFGFYGYTF. In DNA form, the CDR3 reads TGTGCCAGCAGCCAAGAAGGCCCAGGTCGTTTTGGATTCTATGGCTACACCTTC.

This clone has just one count. Additional DNA sequences in this sample encode the identical CDR3. The chain recombines TRBV6-5 with TRBJ1-5; 10 bases are a match to TRBD1. The CDR3 has 14 residues. V shed 6 bases, J shed 4 bases, and the junction held 3 bases outside the gene matches. The germline CDR1 and CDR2 sequences are MNHEY and SVGAGI. CDR3 region: CASRKGQGNQPQHF. The CDR3 DNA sequence: TGTGCCAGCAGAAAGGGACAGGGGAATCAGCCCCAGCATTTT.

The chain joins TRBV19 to TRBJ2-3; tentative D call: TRBD1 (7 bases). Germline V CDR1 and CDR2: LNHDA, SQIVND (reference sequence). Between the trimmed V and J ends, which lost 6 bases and 8 bases, there was a span of 15 bases. The CDR3 runs to 13 residues. CDR3 nucleotide sequence: TGTGCCAGTAGCCCCTCTCAGGGGGGTACGCAGTATTTT. This gives the protein CASSPSQGGTQYF.

This sequence joins TRBV29-1 and TRBJ1-1; D perhaps matches TRBD1 (5 bases). The CDR3 loop spans 14 amino acids. The germline V gene encodes CDR1 SQVTM and CDR2 ANQGSEA. Trimming removed 1 base from V and 1 base from J, with 10 bases in between. The CDR3 region is CSVEVGGGNTEAFF. The CDR3 nucleotides are TGCAGCGTTGAAGTTGGCGGGGGGAACACTGAAGCTTTCTTT. Together with reference TRBV29-1 and TRBJ1-1, the CDR3 gives the full variable domain: SAVISQKPSRDICQRGTSLTIQCQVDSQVTMMFWYRQQPGQSLTLIATANQGSEATYESGFVIDKFPISRPNLTFSTLTVSNMSPEDSSIYLCSVEVGGGNTEAFFGQGTRLTVV.

In nucleotides, the CDR3 is TGTGCCAGCAGTTACACCTCGTCGGGGGAGGAGTACACCTTC. Its translation: CASSYTSSGEEYTF. The J gene is TRBJ1-2, the V gene TRBV6-5; maybe TRBD1 (5 bases). In germline, CDR1 is MNHEY, CDR2 SVGAGI. The V end lost 2 bases, the J end lost 11 bases, and 18 bases lay between the germline ends. The CDR3 consists of 14 residues.